This entry concerns a single T cell receptor (beta chain). This entry is derived from a study of cytomegalovirus exposure and HLA in healthy donors. This PCR relied on a set of 60 Vbeta primers and 13 Jbeta primers. The protocol was immunoSEQ multiplex PCR, while the TCRdb copy is restricted to in-frame clones and leaves out a portion. The ten most abundant clones cover around 1.7% of a sample with about 150,000 clones. Germline V gene sequence: CDR1 SGDLS, CDR2 YYNGEE. The CDR3 loop spans 15 amino acids. Trimming at V came to 1 base and at J to 0 bases, leaving 1 base not matched to a gene. The sequence was obtained from a woman in her forties or fifties in good health and CMV-seronegative. V usage is TRBV9 and J usage is TRBJ2-3, with 8 bases lining up with TRBD2. Specimen: PBMCs. The DNA for the CDR3 is TGTGCCAGCAGCGTACGGGAGGGAAGCACAGATACGCAGTATTTT. It specifies CASSVREGSTDTQYF.